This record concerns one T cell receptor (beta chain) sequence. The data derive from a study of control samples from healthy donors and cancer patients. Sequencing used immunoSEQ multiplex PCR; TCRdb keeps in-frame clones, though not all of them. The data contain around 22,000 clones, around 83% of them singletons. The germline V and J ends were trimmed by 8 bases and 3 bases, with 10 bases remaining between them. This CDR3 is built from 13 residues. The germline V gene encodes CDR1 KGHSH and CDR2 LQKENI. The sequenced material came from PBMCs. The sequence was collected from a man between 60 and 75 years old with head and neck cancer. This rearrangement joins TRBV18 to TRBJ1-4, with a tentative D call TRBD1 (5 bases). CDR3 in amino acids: CASHGGANEKLFF. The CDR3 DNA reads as TGTGCCAGCCACGGGGGGGCTAATGAAAAACTGTTTTTT. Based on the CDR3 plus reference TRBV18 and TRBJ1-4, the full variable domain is NAGVMQNPRHLVRRRGQEARLRCSPMKGHSHVYWYRQLPEEGLKFMVYLQKENIIDESGMPKERFSAEFPKEGPSILRIQQVVRGDSAAYFCASHGGANEKLFFGSGTQLSVL.